The 30 T cell receptor beta chains below all came from one sample that was sequenced in a study of shared clonotypes between healthy human individuals. Produced via immunoSEQ multiplex PCR; TCRdb's table is partial and in-frame only. The sample has roughly 2.5 million clones, just over 90% seen once. The sample consisted of naive CD4+ T cells sorted from blood. Documented subset: CD45RA+ positively selected. The receptors here all came from a man aged 18 to 30 in good health.

J is TRBJ2-4 and V is TRBV7-2; D ambiguous. Per germline, CDR1 SGHTA and CDR2 FQGNSA. V was cut by 5 bases and J by 6 bases, with 11 bases left in between. The CDR3 contains 13 residues. CDR3 bases: TGTGCCAGCAGCAACACTAATGGAAACATTCAGTACTTC. Translating gives CASSNTNGNIQYF.

The chain employs TRBV18 and TRBJ2-1, with D possibly called TRBD1 or TRBD2 (5 bases each). Germline V gene lookup returns CDR1 KGHSH and CDR2 LQKENI. This CDR3 region has 14 residues. The V gene lost 2 bases and the J gene lost 10 bases, with 15 bases spanning the gap. CDR3 protein: CASSPGTPLKEQFF. CDR3 in DNA: TGTGCCAGCTCACCAGGGACCCCGCTGAAGGAGCAGTTCTTC.

This clone was counted only a few times. The chain joins TRBV30 to TRBJ2-7; D call uncertain. Germline CDR1 is GTSNPN and CDR2 is SVGIG (reference sequence). V was cut by 3 bases and J by 5 bases, with 14 bases left in between. CDR3 length equals 13 residues. The CDR3 DNA sequence: TGTGCCTGGAGGACTGTCCCGCTCCACGAGCAGTACTTC. Translating gives CAWRTVPLHEQYF. Full variable domain (remainder filled in from reference TRBV30 and TRBJ2-7): SQTIHQWPATLVQPVGSPLSLECTVEGTSNPNLYWYRQAAGRGLQLLFYSVGIGQISSEVPQNLSASRPQDRQFILSSKKLLLSDSGFYLCAWRTVPLHEQYFGPGTRLTVT.

This chain uses TRBV11-3 with TRBJ2-3, with 7 positions matching TRBD1. Trimming took 5 bases from V and 0 from J; bases not matched to a gene: 8. The CDR3 is made up of 16 amino acids. Germline assignment: CDR1 SGHNT and CDR2 YENEEA. The CDR3 nucleotides are TGTGCCAGCAGCAACCGACAGGGTTCTAGCACAGATACGCAGTATTTT. Protein sequence: CASSNRQGSSTDTQYF.

This chain joins TRBV4-3 and TRBJ2-1; D gene uncertain. This CDR3 spans 14 amino acids. V dropped 1 base and J dropped 8 bases, with 12 bases sitting between them. Germline V gene data show CDR1 as LGHNA and CDR2 as YSLEER. The CDR3 loop reads CASSQVGSFDEQFF. CDR3 coding DNA: TGCGCCAGCAGCCAAGTTGGCTCGTTCGATGAGCAGTTCTTC.

The V call is TRBV18, the J call TRBJ1-1, with D hard to call. This CDR3 is 13 amino acids long. Germline V gene data show CDR1 as KGHSH and CDR2 as LQKENI. Trimming shortened V by 3 bases and J by 1 base, and 6 bases separated the two germline ends. The CDR3 nucleotides read TGTGCCAGCTCACCTCTGCCGAACACTGAAGCTTTCTTT. Protein product: CASSPLPNTEAFF.

This chain links TRBV5-1 with TRBJ2-7, with TRBD2 as a possible D gene (5 bases). Germline CDR1 and CDR2: SGHRS and YFSETQ. CDR3 length: 13 residues. With 4 bases removed from V and 2 bases from J, the gap between germline ends came to 10 bases. The CDR3 bases are TGCGCCAGCAGCCCGGGAAAGGCCTACGAGCAGTACTTC. Translating it yields CASSPGKAYEQYF.

This clone came up once. This chain links TRBV5-1 with TRBJ1-2; D is undetermined. Germline CDR1 SGHRS, CDR2 YFSETQ. This CDR3 is built from 14 residues. V gave up 4 bases and J gave up 5 bases, with 15 bases separating them. In nucleotides, the CDR3 is TGCGCCAGCAGCCCCTACACTGAATCGTATGGCTACACCTTC. This codes for CASSPYTESYGYTF.

The J gene is TRBJ2-7, the V gene TRBV6-5, with D perhaps TRBD1 (6 bases). Germline V gene lookup returns CDR1 MNHEY and CDR2 SVGAGI. V was shortened by 4 bases and J by 6 bases, with 16 bases between the two germline ends. This CDR3 region has 14 residues. The CDR3 bases are TGTGCCAGCAGTTGGGGGCCTTTGTGGGGCGAGCAGTACTTC. It is translated as CASSWGPLWGEQYF.

The genes are TRBV5-1 and TRBJ2-3, with 11 bases identical to TRBD2. With V trimmed by 0 bases and J by 2 bases, 5 bases remained unmatched. Per the germline V gene, CDR1 is SGHRS and CDR2 is YFSETQ. The CDR3 is 17 amino acids. The CDR3 DNA reads TGCGCCAGCAGCTTGGCGCCGGGACTAGCGGTCACAGATACGCAGTATTTT. Amino acids: CASSLAPGLAVTDTQYF.

In this sample, this clone turned up a few times. The rearrangement uses TRBV30 and TRBJ1-5; D is uncertain. The CDR3 loop spans 13 amino acids. Deletions cut 0 bases from V and 6 bases from J, with 9 bases between. Looked up from germline, CDR1 is GTSNPN and CDR2 is SVGIG (reference sequence). This chain's CDR3 is CAWSVSKGQPQHF. The CDR3 coding sequence is TGTGCCTGGAGTGTATCTAAGGGTCAGCCCCAGCATTTT.

Of note for this clone: This sample includes further DNA sequences coding for the same CDR3. CDR3 region: CASSLVLGETQYF. The CDR3 bases are TGCGCCAGCAGCTTGGTGCTTGGGGAGACCCAGTACTTC. The chain links TRBV5-1 to TRBJ2-5, with no clear D. Germline values: CDR1 SGHRS, CDR2 YFSETQ. This CDR3 region has 13 residues. V lost 0 bases and J lost 5, with 8 bases in between. The variable domain in full, with the rest retrieved from reference TRBV5-1 and TRBJ2-5, is KAGVTQTPRYLIKTRGQQVTLSCSPISGHRSVSWYQQTPGQGLQFLFEYFSETQRNKGNFPGRFSGRQFSNSRSEMNVSTLELGDSALYLCASSLVLGETQYFGPGTRLLVL.

As DNA, the CDR3 is TGTGCCAGCAGCTTAAGACTAGCGGTTGGCACCGGGGAGCTGTTTTTT. Protein product: CASSLRLAVGTGELFF. This chain uses TRBV7-2 with TRBJ2-2, with 9 bases fitting TRBD2. Germline-derived CDR1 and CDR2 are SGHTA and FQGNSA. The CDR3 has 16 amino acids. With 2 bases clipped from V and 4 bases from J, the junction kept 5 bases outside the gene matches. Together with reference TRBV7-2 and TRBJ2-2, the CDR3 gives the full variable domain: GAGVSQSPSNKVTEKGKDVELRCDPISGHTALYWYRQSLGQGLEFLIYFQGNSAPDKSGLPSDRFSAERTGGSVSTLTIQRTQQEDSAVYLCASSLRLAVGTGELFFGEGSRLTVL.

The chain is built from TRBV19 and TRBJ1-6; no clear D. Trimming left V 5 bases short and J 10 bases short, with 21 bases between. CDR1 and CDR2 from the germline V gene are LNHDA and SQIVND (reference sequence). The CDR3 loop spans 16 amino acids. Here the CDR3 DNA reads TGTGCCAGTAGTCTCAGTTCAGGCTTGGTAGAGTCACCCCTCCACTTT. It codes for CASSLSSGLVESPLHF.

This chain links TRBV10-3 with TRBJ1-6; possible D gene TRBD1, 5 bases. CDR1 and CDR2 (germline): ENHRY, SYGVKD. The germline V and J ends were trimmed by 11 bases and 9 bases, with 20 bases remaining between them. The CDR3 loop spans 14 amino acids. CDR3 loop: CAVKGFERTSPLHF. CDR3 DNA: TGTGCCGTCAAGGGGTTCGAGCGTACTTCACCCCTCCACTTT.

V and J are TRBV5-1 and TRBJ2-5; 9 bases agree with TRBD2. The CDR3 is 16 residues long. Germline values: CDR1 SGHRS, CDR2 YFSETQ. Trimming removed 4 bases from V and 5 bases from J; junction bases left unmatched: 12. The CDR3 protein is CASSTGGNSGGETQYF. DNA of the CDR3: TGCGCCAGCAGCACCGGGGGTAATAGCGGGGGCGAGACCCAGTACTTC.

This clone is a singleton in its sample. Other DNA sequences from this sample encode an identical CDR3 as well. The CDR3 region is CASRPGQGYNEQFF. The CDR3 DNA reads as TGTGCCAGTAGGCCGGGACAGGGATACAATGAGCAGTTCTTC. This chain joins TRBV19 and TRBJ2-1; 9 positions agree with TRBD1. The CDR3 runs 14 residues. The germline V gene encodes CDR1 LNHDA and CDR2 SQIVND (reference sequence). V lost 6 bases, J lost 4 bases, and 4 bases stayed unmatched.

About this clone: The same CDR3 also results from other DNA sequences found in this sample. V is TRBV7-9 and J is TRBJ1-2; TRBD1 is a possible D gene (5 bases). The germline V and J ends were trimmed by 1 base and 7 bases, with 10 bases remaining between them. CDR3 length equals 13 residues. Germline CDR1 and CDR2: SEHNR and FQNEAQ (reference sequence). The CDR3 DNA follows: TGTGCCAGCAGCTTAGATGGGGCCGGTGGCTACACCTTC. Protein sequence: CASSLDGAGGYTF.

As to this clone: The same CDR3 arises from other DNA sequences in this sample as well. J is TRBJ2-7 and V is TRBV28; no definite D call. The germline V gene encodes CDR1 MDHEN and CDR2 SYDVKM. Trimming removed 2 bases at V and 1 base at J, with 6 bases between. The CDR3 runs to 13 residues. As DNA, the CDR3 is TGTGCCAGCAGTTTAGGCCAGTCCTACGAGCAGTACTTC. The encoded protein is CASSLGQSYEQYF.

V usage is TRBV6-6 and J usage is TRBJ2-3, with D tentatively TRBD1 (5 bases). The CDR3 extends over 13 amino acids. CDR1 and CDR2 (germline): MNHNY, SVGAGI (reference sequence). V gave up 8 bases and J gave up 2 bases, with 11 bases separating them. The CDR3 DNA follows: TGTGCCAGCTGCGGACACCTCACAGATACGCAGTATTTT. This encodes CASCGHLTDTQYF.

This sequence joins TRBV6-6 and TRBJ1-4, with D tentatively TRBD1 (6 bases). Trimming left V 7 bases short and J 12 bases short, with 15 bases between. Per germline, CDR1 MNHNY and CDR2 SVGAGI (reference sequence). The CDR3 runs 12 residues. CDR3 amino acids: CASKTGSFQLFF. For the CDR3, the DNA is TGTGCCAGCAAAACAGGGAGTTTTCAACTGTTTTTT.

The chain recombines TRBV27 with TRBJ2-3, with 12 bases fitting TRBD2. J lost 9 bases, V lost 6 bases, and 7 bases had no gene match. This CDR3 has 14 amino acids. Germline V gene data show CDR1 as MNHEY and CDR2 as SMNVEV (reference sequence). The CDR3 DNA sequence: TGTGCCAGCAGCCCAAGGACTAGCGGGGTAACGCAGTATTTT. Translation gives CASSPRTSGVTQYF.

Regarding this clone: Other nucleotide sequences from this sample produce the same CDR3. The chain carries TRBV5-1 and TRBJ2-2, with D unclear. Trimming shortened V by 4 bases and J by 2 bases, and 9 bases separated the two germline ends. The CDR3 spans 14 residues. Germline CDR1 and CDR2: SGHRS and YFSETQ. CDR3 nucleotide sequence: TGCGCCAGCAGCCCCCGCCCAAACACCGGGGAGCTGTTTTTT. Translated, it gives CASSPRPNTGELFF.

The V gene is TRBV18, the J gene TRBJ1-5, with TRBD1 identical over 9 bases. Germline V gives CDR1 KGHSH, CDR2 LQKENI. The CDR3 loop spans 17 amino acids. V gave up 0 bases and J gave up 6 bases; unmatched junction bases: 9. The CDR3 is CASSPPNQDRGIQPQHF. DNA of the CDR3: TGTGCCAGCTCACCACCCAACCAGGACAGGGGAATTCAGCCCCAGCATTTT.

The chain uses TRBV6-5 and TRBJ1-5, with D uncertain. The V gene lost 2 bases and the J gene lost 5 bases, with 4 bases spanning the gap. The CDR3 spans 12 residues. Germline loops: CDR1 MNHEY, CDR2 SVGAGI. The CDR3 reads CASSYLDQPQHF. CDR3 sequence (DNA): TGTGCCAGCAGTTACCTCGATCAGCCCCAGCATTTT.

This chain connects TRBV11-3 to TRBJ2-1; 7 nucleotides match TRBD1. The CDR3 loop spans 15 amino acids. Germline lookup yields CDR1 SGHNT and CDR2 YENEEA. V gave up 5 bases and J gave up 0 bases; unmatched junction bases: 4. CDR3 coding DNA: TGTGCCAGCAGCCCGGGACAGCTCTCCTACAATGAGCAGTTCTTC. This encodes CASSPGQLSYNEQFF. The full variable domain, completed using reference TRBV11-3 and TRBJ2-1, is EAGVVQSPRYKIIEKKQPVAFWCNPISGHNTLYWYLQNLGQGPELLIRYENEEAVDDSQLPKDRFSAERLKGVDSTLKIQPAELGDSAVYLCASSPGQLSYNEQFFGPGTRLTVL.

The chain carries TRBV6-5 and TRBJ2-7; 7 nucleotides align to TRBD2. Trimming at V came to 0 bases and at J to 6 bases, leaving 5 bases not matched to a gene. This CDR3 is built from 14 residues. Germline CDR1 is MNHEY and CDR2 is SVGAGI. CDR3 sequence: CASSYSPLAGEQYF. The CDR3 region has the DNA TGTGCCAGCAGTTACTCCCCTTTAGCGGGCGAGCAGTACTTC.

This rearrangement joins TRBV6-1 to TRBJ2-3; TRBD2 is a possible D gene (7 bases). Germline V CDR1 and CDR2: MNHNS, SASEGT. The CDR3 is 17 residues long. Trimming removed 2 bases from V and 2 bases from J, with 17 bases in between. The CDR3, as DNA: TGTGCCAGCAGTGAACTCCGGGGGGCACTGACCACAGATACGCAGTATTTT. Translated: CASSELRGALTTDTQYF.

The chain links TRBV28 to TRBJ1-5; 8 bases line up with TRBD1. CDR1 is MDHEN and CDR2 is SYDVKM in the germline V gene. V shed 4 bases and J 7 bases; nucleotides not matched to a gene: 3. The CDR3 runs 13 residues. The CDR3 here is CASSSDRDQPQHF. As DNA, the CDR3 is TGTGCCAGCAGTTCGGACAGGGACCAGCCCCAGCATTTT.

The chain links TRBV30 to TRBJ1-1; TRBD1 matches at 7 bases. Germline lookup yields CDR1 GTSNPN and CDR2 SVGIG (reference sequence). The junction had 7 bases not matched to a gene; V was cut back by 8 bases and J by 1 base. The CDR3 length is 13 residues. CDR3 DNA sequence: TGTGCCCTTACACGACAGGGGAACACTGAAGCTTTCTTT. It yields the protein CALTRQGNTEAFF. Together with reference TRBV30 and TRBJ1-1, the CDR3 gives the full variable domain: SQTIHQWPATLVQPVGSPLSLECTVEGTSNPNLYWYRQAAGRGLQLLFYSVGIGQISSEVPQNLSASRPQDRQFILSSKKLLLSDSGFYLCALTRQGNTEAFFGQGTRLTVV.